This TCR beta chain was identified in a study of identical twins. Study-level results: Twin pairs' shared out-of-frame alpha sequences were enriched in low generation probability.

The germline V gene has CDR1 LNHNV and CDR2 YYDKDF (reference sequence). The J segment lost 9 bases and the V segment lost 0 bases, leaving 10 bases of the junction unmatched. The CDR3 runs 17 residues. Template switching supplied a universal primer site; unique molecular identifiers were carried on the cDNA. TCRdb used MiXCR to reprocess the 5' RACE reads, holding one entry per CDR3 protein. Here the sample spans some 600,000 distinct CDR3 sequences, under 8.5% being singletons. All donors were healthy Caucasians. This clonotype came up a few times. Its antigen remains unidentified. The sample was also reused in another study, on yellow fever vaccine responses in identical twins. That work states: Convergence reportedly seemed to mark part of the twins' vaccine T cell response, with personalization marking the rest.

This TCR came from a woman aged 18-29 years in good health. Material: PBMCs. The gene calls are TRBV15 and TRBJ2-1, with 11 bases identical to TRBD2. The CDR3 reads CATSRDSGGLAGGEQFF. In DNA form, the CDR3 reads TGTGCCACCAGCAGAGATTCGGGGGGCCTAGCGGGAGGTGAGCAGTTCTTC.